One sample yielded the 12 T cell receptor beta chains listed below, sequenced in a study of blood T cell repertoires in COVID-19. Data came from immunoSEQ multiplex PCR; TCRdb stores just in-frame clones and leaves some out. The repertoire holds roughly 130,000 clones, with roughly 90% as singletons. Sequenced: peripheral blood. All receptors come from a man in his fifties with active COVID-19.

The chain recombines TRBV4-1 with TRBJ2-3; possible D gene TRBD1, 5 bases. V was cut by 2 bases and J by 1 base, with 13 bases left in between. The germline V gene encodes CDR1 MGHRA and CDR2 YSYEKL. This CDR3 has 16 residues. For the CDR3, the DNA is TGCGCCAGCAGCCAACAAGGGGTGCCTGGCACAGATACGCAGTATTTT. Its protein product is CASSQQGVPGTDTQYF.

The chain uses TRBV3-1 (or the pseudogene TRBV3-2) and TRBJ2-2; 7 bases match TRBD1. Germline CDR1 is LGHDT and CDR2 is YNNKEL (reference sequence). The CDR3 is 16 amino acids. The V gene end was trimmed by 4 bases and the J gene end by 3 bases; junction bases not matched to a gene: 8. CDR3 region: CASSPSGTEYTGELFF. CDR3 nucleotides: TGTGCCAGCAGCCCTTCGGGGACAGAGTACACCGGGGAGCTGTTTTTT.

As concerns this clone: The same CDR3 is also encoded by other DNA sequences in this sample. The genes are TRBV6-6 and TRBJ1-1; TRBD1 might be the D (5 bases). This CDR3 region has 15 residues. Trimming stripped 2 bases from V and 1 base from J, with 11 bases between. In germline, CDR1 is MNHNY, CDR2 SVGAGI (reference sequence). Written as DNA, the CDR3 is TGTGCCAGCAGTTACCCGAGAGGACAGAACACTGAAGCTTTCTTT. It specifies CASSYPRGQNTEAFF.

The rearrangement uses TRBV24-1 and TRBJ1-2; D is undetermined. Trimming stripped 1 base from V and 5 bases from J, with 10 bases between. The CDR3 has 14 amino acids. Germline V gives CDR1 KGHDR, CDR2 SFDVKD. The CDR3 DNA reads TGTGCCACCAGTGATTTTTCAAAAAATTATGGCTACACCTTC. Translated, it gives CATSDFSKNYGYTF.

Of note for this clone: The same CDR3 also results from other DNA sequences found in this sample. The CDR3 DNA is TGTGCCAGCAGAAAGACAGGGGCTGGAAACACCATATATTTT. It yields the protein CASRKTGAGNTIYF. V is TRBV6-5 and J is TRBJ1-3; the match to TRBD1 covers 8 bases. Germline V gene sequence: CDR1 MNHEY, CDR2 SVGAGI. This CDR3 is built from 14 residues. V was pared by 6 bases and J by 2 bases, with 3 bases of the junction left unmatched.

The CDR3 reads CASSLAPKNTGELFF. The DNA of the CDR3 is TGTGCCAGCAGCTTAGCCCCTAAAAACACCGGGGAGCTGTTTTTT. V and J are TRBV7-7 and TRBJ2-2; D is unresolved. This CDR3 has 15 residues. V lost 0 bases, J lost 2 bases, and 7 bases lay in between. Germline lookup yields CDR1 SSHAT and CDR2 FNYEAQ (reference sequence).

In its sample, this clone was seen a few times. This chain joins TRBV6-2 or TRBV6-3 and TRBJ1-3; D is uncertain. Germline CDR1 MNHEY, CDR2 SVGEGT. Trimming pared 2 bases from V and 4 bases from J, leaving 9 bases between. CDR3 length: 14 amino acids. CDR3 sequence (DNA): TGTGCCAGCAGTTACGTGGGAGACGGAAACACCATATATTTT. This codes for CASSYVGDGNTIYF.

The chain couples TRBV19 to TRBJ1-1; 10 bases map to TRBD1. The CDR3 sequence is 15 residues long. Germline V gene lookup returns CDR1 LNHDA and CDR2 SQIVND (reference sequence). V shed 4 bases, J shed 7 bases, and the junction held 9 bases outside the gene matches. The CDR3: CASSTHAGTGVEAFF. In nucleotides, the CDR3 is TGTGCCAGTAGTACACACGCCGGGACAGGGGTTGAAGCTTTCTTT.

The V and J genes are TRBV29-1 and TRBJ2-7; 7 positions agree with TRBD1. The length of the CDR3 is 14 residues. Trimming took 4 bases from V and 6 from J; bases not matched to a gene: 12. CDR1 is SQVTM, CDR2 ANQGSEA, per germline. CDR3 loop: CSVVTIQGSSEQYF. The CDR3 bases are TGCAGCGTTGTGACCATACAGGGGTCTAGCGAGCAGTACTTC.

The chain joins TRBV9 to TRBJ2-1; D is ambiguous. The V and J ends lost 3 bases and 3 bases respectively, with 4 bases between them. Per germline, CDR1 SGDLS and CDR2 YYNGEE. This CDR3 is 12 amino acids long. The CDR3, as DNA: TGTGCCAGCAGCGCTAACTACAATGAGCAGTTCTTC. Translated: CASSANYNEQFF.

With respect to this clone: Different DNA sequences within this sample yield the same CDR3. This rearrangement joins TRBV15 to TRBJ1-5; no reliable D call. Trimming cost V 1 base and J 2 bases, with 9 bases left between them. CDR1 is LNHNV, CDR2 YYDKDF, per germline (reference sequence). The CDR3 length is 15 residues. This CDR3 is CATSRGRTGNQPQHF. CDR3 nucleotides: TGTGCCACCAGCAGAGGGAGGACGGGCAATCAGCCCCAGCATTTT.

For the CDR3, the DNA is TGCGCCAGCAGCCGGATCGTAAAAACAGGGGATAACACCGGGGAGCTGTTTTTT. Its protein product is CASSRIVKTGDNTGELFF. V gene TRBV4-1 combines with J gene TRBJ2-2; TRBD1 aligns across 7 bases. Germline V lookup: CDR1 MGHRA, CDR2 YSYEKL. V was clipped by 4 bases and J by 2 bases; unmatched bases: 13. This CDR3 contains 18 residues.